A single sample gave rise to the 27 T cell receptor beta chains below, sequenced in a study of glioma-infiltrating T cells after dendritic cell vaccination. As to time point: after dendritic cell vaccination, including at tumor progression/relapse. Here immunoSEQ multiplex PCR was the method, and the copy in TCRdb shows in-frame clones only, minus some. The sample consists of some 90,000 clones, about 81% of them appearing once. This material consisted of blood, taken after dendritic cell vaccination. The source is a human donor with glioblastoma.

The table lists this clone with a few counts. This chain uses TRBV11-3 with TRBJ1-5; 9 bases are a match to TRBD1. Germline V gene sequence: CDR1 SGHNT, CDR2 YENEEA. V dropped 5 bases and J dropped 0; count of bases not matched to a gene: 11. The CDR3 length is 18 residues. The CDR3 sequence is CASSPNRQGEGSNQPQHF. The DNA of the CDR3 is TGTGCCAGCAGCCCGAACCGACAGGGGGAAGGTAGCAATCAGCCCCAGCATTTT. The complete variable domain, with remaining parts taken from reference TRBV11-3 and TRBJ1-5, reads EAGVVQSPRYKIIEKKQPVAFWCNPISGHNTLYWYLQNLGQGPELLIRYENEEAVDDSQLPKDRFSAERLKGVDSTLKIQPAELGDSAVYLCASSPNRQGEGSNQPQHFGDGTRLSIL.

The chain employs TRBV7-2 and TRBJ1-4; D is undetermined. The CDR3 totals 15 residues. V dropped 3 bases and J dropped 7 bases, with 15 bases sitting between them. CDR1 is SGHTA and CDR2 is FQGNSA in the germline V gene. The CDR3 DNA follows: TGTGCCAGCAGCTTGGGAACAAGAGGAGGTGAAAAACTGTTTTTT. Encoded protein: CASSLGTRGGEKLFF.

This rearrangement joins TRBV19 to TRBJ1-1; D gene uncertain. The germline gives CDR1 LNHDA, CDR2 SQIVND (reference sequence). The V gene lost 11 bases and the J gene lost 0 bases, with 10 bases spanning the gap. The CDR3 spans 12 residues. DNA of the CDR3: TGTGCCTCAGGTCGTCTGAACACTGAAGCTTTCTTT. It encodes CASGRLNTEAFF.

The rearrangement joins TRBV25-1 to TRBJ1-2, with D tentatively TRBD1 (6 bases). This CDR3 has 15 residues. From germline, CDR1 is MGHDK and CDR2 SYGVNS. V lost 1 base to trimming and J lost 5 bases, with 14 bases between them. The chain's CDR3 is CASSEWGRGVYGYTF. The CDR3 DNA is TGTGCCAGCAGTGAATGGGGCAGGGGTGTGTATGGCTACACCTTC.

Only one count was recorded for this clone. The V call is TRBV6-7, the J call TRBJ2-5, with 11 positions matching TRBD2. TRBV6-7 is marked as an open reading frame, function uncertain. The V gene end was trimmed by 2 bases and the J gene end by 3 bases; junction bases not matched to a gene: 5. The CDR3 is made up of 16 amino acids. The CDR3 sequence is CASSYRQTSGEETQYF. CDR3 DNA sequence: TGTGCCAGCAGTTACCGCCAGACTAGCGGGGAAGAGACCCAGTACTTC.

This clone appeared a single time. The chain uses TRBV5-1 and TRBJ2-5; 7 bases align to TRBD1. Trimming took 4 bases from V and 2 from J; bases not matched to a gene: 11. The CDR3 spans 16 residues. Germline-derived CDR1 and CDR2 are SGHRS and YFSETQ. CDR3 amino acids: CASSTAPTGPQETQYF. CDR3 in DNA: TGCGCCAGCAGCACCGCTCCGACAGGGCCGCAAGAGACCCAGTACTTC.

This clone has just a few counts. The J gene is TRBJ2-2, the V gene TRBV7-2; the match to TRBD2 covers 8 bases. This CDR3 region has 16 residues. Germline-derived CDR1 and CDR2 are SGHTA and FQGNSA. V gave up 5 bases and J gave up 6 bases; unmatched junction bases: 11. CDR3 region: CASSPRTSWDAGELFF. CDR3 nucleotides: TGTGCCAGCAGCCCTCGGACTAGCTGGGATGCCGGGGAGCTGTTTTTT.

V usage is TRBV7-8 and J usage is TRBJ1-2; 9 nucleotides agree with TRBD1. The junction had 7 bases not matched to a gene; V was cut back by 3 bases and J by 5 bases. The CDR3 runs 15 residues. CDR1 and CDR2 from the germline V gene are SGHVS and FQNEAQ. CDR3 DNA: TGTGCCAGCAGCTTCCGGGACAGGGACGGTTATGGCTACACCTTC. Translating gives CASSFRDRDGYGYTF.

The chain uses TRBV7-8 and TRBJ2-1; TRBD2 aligns across 7 bases. Germline-derived CDR1 and CDR2 are SGHVS and FQNEAQ. Germline trimming cut 8 bases from V and 4 bases from J; bases unmatched to any gene: 8. The CDR3 spans 14 residues. The CDR3 protein is CASGLAELYNEQFF. In nucleotides, the CDR3 is TGTGCCAGCGGCCTAGCGGAGCTTTACAATGAGCAGTTCTTC.

The chain is built from TRBV18 and TRBJ2-7; 7 nucleotides align to TRBD2. There are 14 residues in the CDR3. From germline, CDR1 is KGHSH and CDR2 LQKENI. The V gene end was trimmed by 3 bases and the J gene end by 7 bases; junction bases not matched to a gene: 9. The chain's CDR3 is CASSPDLRGVEQYF. The CDR3 DNA reads as TGTGCCAGCTCACCGGATCTACGGGGGGTTGAGCAGTACTTC.

The V gene is TRBV18, the J gene TRBJ1-1; 10 nucleotides agree with TRBD1. The germline CDR1 and CDR2 sequences are KGHSH and LQKENI. The CDR3 loop spans 13 amino acids. V gave up 2 bases and J gave up 10 bases; unmatched junction bases: 4. The CDR3 loop is CASSPDRGQVAFF. The CDR3 coding sequence is TGTGCCAGCTCACCAGACAGGGGGCAGGTAGCTTTCTTT. Supplemented by reference TRBV18 and TRBJ1-1, the full variable domain reads NAGVMQNPRHLVRRRGQEARLRCSPMKGHSHVYWYRQLPEEGLKFMVYLQKENIIDESGMPKERFSAEFPKEGPSILRIQQVVRGDSAAYFCASSPDRGQVAFFGQGTRLTVV.

V usage is TRBV25-1 and J usage is TRBJ1-2; D is possibly TRBD1 (5 bases). Germline values: CDR1 MGHDK, CDR2 SYGVNS. This CDR3 has 18 residues. V lost 1 base and J 1 base, leaving 19 bases between the germline ends. CDR3 region: CASSEFWTPYIFNYGYTF. Written as DNA, the CDR3 is TGTGCCAGCAGTGAATTTTGGACACCCTACATTTTTAACTATGGCTACACCTTC.

This chain links TRBV5-1 with TRBJ2-5, with TRBD1 matching over 12 bases. Germline CDR1 reads SGHRS; CDR2 reads YFSETQ. The CDR3 covers 16 residues. V dropped 5 bases and J dropped 4; count of bases not matched to a gene: 9. CDR3 nucleotide sequence: TGCGCCAGCAGACAGGGACAGGGGGCAATCAGAGAGACCCAGTACTTC. Protein sequence: CASRQGQGAIRETQYF.

The chain joins TRBV6-5 to TRBJ1-2; weak D call: TRBD1 (5 bases). CDR1 and CDR2 from the germline V gene are MNHEY and SVGAGI. The CDR3 consists of 15 residues. V was cut by 0 bases and J by 4 bases, with 12 bases left in between. The CDR3 nucleotides read TGTGCCAGCAGTTACTCAGGGGAGGGAGCCTATGGCTACACCTTC. This gives the protein CASSYSGEGAYGYTF.

This clone was observed a handful of times. CDR3 bases: TGTGCCAGCTCAGCGGGACAGAATGAAAAACTGTTTTTT. Translation gives CASSAGQNEKLFF. V usage is TRBV18 and J usage is TRBJ1-4, with 7 bases that match TRBD1. Germline V CDR1 and CDR2: KGHSH, LQKENI. V shed 5 bases and J 5 bases; nucleotides not matched to a gene: 2. This CDR3 region has 13 residues.

The chain is built from TRBV5-1 and TRBJ1-5; D might be TRBD1 (5 bases). The CDR3 runs to 15 residues. V was clipped by 4 bases and J by 2 bases, with 13 bases between them. Looked up from germline, CDR1 is SGHRS and CDR2 is YFSETQ. CDR3 nucleotides: TGCGCCAGCAGCCCCGACAGTGGGGGCAATCAGCCCCAGCATTTT. Translated: CASSPDSGGNQPQHF.

The genes are TRBV5-1 and TRBJ2-3; 7 bases are shared with TRBD2. Germline trimming cut 1 base from V and 3 bases from J; bases unmatched to any gene: 5. CDR3 length equals 15 residues. Germline-derived CDR1 and CDR2 are SGHRS and YFSETQ. CDR3 DNA: TGCGCCAGCAGCTTGACTAGCGATTGGACAGATACGCAGTATTTT. Its translation is CASSLTSDWTDTQYF. Full variable domain (rest looked up from reference TRBV5-1 and TRBJ2-3): KAGVTQTPRYLIKTRGQQVTLSCSPISGHRSVSWYQQTPGQGLQFLFEYFSETQRNKGNFPGRFSGRQFSNSRSEMNVSTLELGDSALYLCASSLTSDWTDTQYFGPGTRLTVL.

The chain carries TRBV21-1 and TRBJ2-3; the table names TRBD1, a call not compared with the DNA. TRBV21-1 is a pseudogene. The CDR3 consists of 16 residues. DNA for the CDR3: TGTGCCAGCAGCCGTTTCGCAGGTAAGGTAACAGATACGCAGTATTTT. Amino acids: CASSRFAGKVTDTQYF.

The chain recombines TRBV6-1 with TRBJ2-7; the match to TRBD1 covers 10 bases. This CDR3 is built from 14 residues. The germline V gene encodes CDR1 MNHNS and CDR2 SASEGT. Trimming cost V 6 bases and J 12 bases; bases outside gene matches: 14. The CDR3 sequence: CASSIPDRGRTWYF. The CDR3 nucleotides are TGTGCCAGCAGCATCCCCGACAGGGGGCGCACCTGGTACTTC.

The V call is TRBV5-1, the J call TRBJ2-5; D possibly corresponds to TRBD2 (5 bases). Germline V lookup: CDR1 SGHRS, CDR2 YFSETQ. The CDR3 runs to 15 residues. V was pared by 3 bases and J by 5 bases, with 17 bases between. Here the CDR3 reads CASSSGPGVQETQYF. The CDR3 DNA reads as TGCGCCAGCAGCTCCGGCCCCGGGGTTCAGGAGACCCAGTACTTC.

The V and J genes are TRBV6-5 and TRBJ2-2, with a tentative D call TRBD2 (5 bases). This CDR3 comprises 13 residues. Germline V gene lookup returns CDR1 MNHEY and CDR2 SVGAGI. Trimming stripped 10 bases from V and 0 bases from J, with 9 bases between. This CDR3 is CATRGSNTGELFF. CDR3 DNA: TGTGCCACCCGGGGATCGAACACCGGGGAGCTGTTTTTT.

V and J are TRBV14 and TRBJ2-5; 9 bases map to TRBD2. The CDR3 runs 13 residues. Germline V gene lookup returns CDR1 SGHDN and CDR2 FVKESK. V shed 5 bases, J shed 4 bases, and the junction held 2 bases outside the gene matches. CDR3 in DNA: TGTGCCAGCAGCGCGGGACTAGCAGAGACCCAGTACTTC. This codes for CASSAGLAETQYF.

The chain uses TRBV11-3 and TRBJ2-1; TRBD2 matches at 8 bases. The CDR3 has 15 amino acids. Germline V gene data show CDR1 as SGHNT and CDR2 as YENEEA. Losses at the gene ends were 4 bases for V and 4 bases for J; bases not matched to a gene: 6. The CDR3 DNA reads TGTGCCAGCAGCTACGAAATAGCGGGGTACAATGAGCAGTTCTTC. It is translated as CASSYEIAGYNEQFF.

The genes are TRBV5-1 and TRBJ1-6; D is undetermined. V was shortened by 3 bases and J by 6 bases, with 13 bases between the two germline ends. Germline V gene sequence: CDR1 SGHRS, CDR2 YFSETQ. The CDR3 is 15 residues long. The CDR3 here is CASSSAGYSNSPLHF. The CDR3 region has the DNA TGCGCCAGCAGCTCGGCGGGTTATAGTAATTCACCCCTCCACTTT.

V is TRBV27 and J is TRBJ2-1, with D hard to call. Germline V gene sequence: CDR1 MNHEY, CDR2 SMNVEV (reference sequence). The V end lost 6 bases, the J end lost 5 bases, and 8 bases lay between the germline ends. This CDR3 comprises 12 residues. CDR3 protein: CASRLPNNEQFF. The DNA of the CDR3 is TGTGCCAGCAGACTACCGAACAATGAGCAGTTCTTC.

The gene calls are TRBV9 and TRBJ1-6; possibly TRBD1 for D (6 bases). CDR1 and CDR2 from the germline V gene are SGDLS and YYNGEE. V shed 6 bases and J shed 6 bases, with 16 bases lying between them. CDR3 length equals 15 residues. The CDR3 reads CASTYSTGTNSPLHF. CDR3 nucleotide sequence: TGTGCCAGCACCTACTCGACAGGCACTAATTCACCCCTCCACTTT.

The sample holds a few counts of this clone. V gene TRBV5-1 combines with J gene TRBJ2-7, with 8 bases aligning to TRBD1. The junction had 7 bases not matched to a gene; V was cut back by 4 bases and J by 1 base. This CDR3 contains 15 residues. Per germline, CDR1 SGHRS and CDR2 YFSETQ. This CDR3 reads CASSPGQGRSYEQYF. Here the CDR3 DNA reads TGCGCCAGCAGCCCAGGACAGGGCAGGTCCTACGAGCAGTACTTC.